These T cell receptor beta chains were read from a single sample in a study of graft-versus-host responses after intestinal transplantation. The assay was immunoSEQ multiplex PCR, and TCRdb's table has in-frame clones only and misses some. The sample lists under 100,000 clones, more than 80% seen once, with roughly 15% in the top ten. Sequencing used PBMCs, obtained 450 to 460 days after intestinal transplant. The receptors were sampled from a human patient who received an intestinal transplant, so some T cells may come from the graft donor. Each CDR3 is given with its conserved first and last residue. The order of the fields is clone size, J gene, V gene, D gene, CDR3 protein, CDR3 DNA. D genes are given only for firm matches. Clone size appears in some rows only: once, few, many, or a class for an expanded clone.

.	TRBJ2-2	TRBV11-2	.	CASGGRAGELFF	TGTGCCAGCGGTGGGCGGGCCGGGGAGCTGTTTTTT
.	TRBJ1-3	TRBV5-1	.	CASGPGPLSGNTIYF	TGCGCCAGCGGACCGGGACCGCTCTCTGGAAACACCATATATTTT
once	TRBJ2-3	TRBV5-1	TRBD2	CASSLDAGGTDTQYF	TGCGCCAGCAGCTTGGATGCGGGGGGCACAGATACGCAGTATTTT
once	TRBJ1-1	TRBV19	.	CATTEGPATEAFF	TGTGCCACCACGGAGGGCCCCGCCACTGAAGCTTTCTTT
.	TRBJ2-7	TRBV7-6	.	CASSADGIEQYF	TGTGCCAGCAGCGCCGACGGGATCGAGCAGTACTTC
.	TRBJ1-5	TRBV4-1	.	CASSHIQGTGQPQHF	TGCGCCAGCAGCCACATACAGGGAACGGGTCAGCCCCAGCATTTT
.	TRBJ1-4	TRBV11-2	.	CASSLGRTENEKLFF	TGTGCCAGCAGCCTGGGACGGACAGAGAATGAAAAACTGTTTTTT
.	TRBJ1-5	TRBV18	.	CASSPGRTTGNQPQHF	TGTGCCAGCTCACCAGGCCGGACGACCGGGAATCAGCCCCAGCATTTT
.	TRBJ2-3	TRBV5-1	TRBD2	CASSLGLAGADRDTQYF	TGCGCCAGCAGCTTGGGACTAGCGGGGGCAGATAGAGATACGCAGTATTTT
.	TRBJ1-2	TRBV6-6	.	CASSYVGSNYGYTF	TGTGCCAGCAGTTACGTCGGCAGCAACTATGGCTACACCTTC